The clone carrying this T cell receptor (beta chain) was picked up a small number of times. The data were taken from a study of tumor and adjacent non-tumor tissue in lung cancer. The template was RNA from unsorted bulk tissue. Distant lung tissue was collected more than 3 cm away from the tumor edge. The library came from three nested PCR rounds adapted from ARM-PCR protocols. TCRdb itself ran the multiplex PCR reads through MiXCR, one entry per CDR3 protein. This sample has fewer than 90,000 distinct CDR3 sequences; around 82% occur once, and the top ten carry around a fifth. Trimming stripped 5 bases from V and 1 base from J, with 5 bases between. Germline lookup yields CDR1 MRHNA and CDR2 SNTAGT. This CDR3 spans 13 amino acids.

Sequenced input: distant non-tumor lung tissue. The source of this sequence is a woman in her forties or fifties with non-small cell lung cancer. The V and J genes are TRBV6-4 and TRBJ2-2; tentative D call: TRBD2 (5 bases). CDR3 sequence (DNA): TGTGCCAGCAGTAGCGGGAACACCGGGGAGCTGTTTTTT. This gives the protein CASSSGNTGELFF.